These 24 T cell receptor beta chains were all obtained from the same sample, sequenced in a study of control samples from healthy donors and cancer patients. TCRdb's copy holds only in-frame clones and misses some; the assay was immunoSEQ multiplex PCR. The sample includes 150,000 or so clones, 70% to 90% of them seen just once. The sequencing input was blood. All receptors derive from a man aged 30 to 39 in good health.

The genes are TRBV27 and TRBJ1-5, with D maybe TRBD1 (5 bases). This CDR3 has 15 amino acids. Germline CDR1 and CDR2: MNHEY and SMNVEV (reference sequence). Trimming stripped 2 bases from V and 3 bases from J, with 11 bases between. The CDR3 nucleotides read TGTGCCAGCAGTTTAACAGGTCAATTCAATCAGCCCCAGCATTTT. This translates into CASSLTGQFNQPQHF.

The chain links TRBV6-4 to TRBJ1-1; TRBD1 matches at 9 bases. V was pared by 6 bases and J by 7 bases, with 6 bases of the junction left unmatched. The germline gives CDR1 MRHNA, CDR2 SNTAGT. The CDR3 is made up of 13 amino acids. The CDR3, as DNA: TGTGCCAGCAGGGACAGGGGAAAGGGTGAAGCTTTCTTT. This gives the protein CASRDRGKGEAFF.

This clone turned up a few times. The V and J genes are TRBV27 and TRBJ1-2; D possibly corresponds to TRBD1 (6 bases). Germline V CDR1 and CDR2: MNHEY, SMNVEV (reference sequence). The CDR3 is 16 residues long. Trimming cost V 6 bases and J 1 base, with 18 bases left between them. DNA of the CDR3: TGTGCCAGCAGGATATCCGGGGGCGCTCATAACTATGGCTACACCTTC. Translated, it gives CASRISGGAHNYGYTF.

V gene TRBV7-9 combines with J gene TRBJ1-1; 8 nucleotides line up with TRBD1. This CDR3 spans 16 amino acids. Germline V CDR1 and CDR2: SEHNR, FQNEAQ (reference sequence). Germline trimming cut 3 bases from V and 0 bases from J; bases unmatched to any gene: 6. The CDR3 protein is CASSLGTGEMNTEAFF. The CDR3 bases are TGTGCCAGCAGCTTGGGGACAGGCGAAATGAACACTGAAGCTTTCTTT.

This clone was seen a few times. The chain combines TRBV7-3 with TRBJ2-2; a weak D match, TRBD1 (6 bases). CDR1 is SGHTA, CDR2 FQGTGA, per germline. The V gene lost 4 bases and the J gene lost 4 bases, with 7 bases spanning the gap. This CDR3 has 13 amino acids. CDR3 amino acids: CASSSGATGELFF. The CDR3 region has the DNA TGTGCCAGCAGCTCAGGGGCCACCGGGGAGCTGTTTTTT.

This chain connects TRBV28 to TRBJ1-6; tentatively, D is TRBD1 (6 bases). V was trimmed by 5 bases and J by 0 bases, leaving 14 bases between them. Germline V lookup: CDR1 MDHEN, CDR2 SYDVKM. The CDR3 is 17 amino acids. CDR3 in DNA: TGTGCCAGCAGTCCAAGGGGGAGGGGCTCCTATAATTCACCCCTCCACTTT. Translation gives CASSPRGRGSYNSPLHF.

The V and J genes are TRBV2 and TRBJ2-7; D possibly matches TRBD1 or TRBD2 (5 bases each). The V gene's germline CDR1 is SNHLY and CDR2 FYNNEI. The CDR3 is made up of 16 amino acids. The V end lost 8 bases, the J end lost 2 bases, and 22 bases lay between the germline ends. CDR3 loop: CASYAYSGPKAYEQYF. CDR3 nucleotides: TGTGCCAGCTATGCTTATTCGGGACCAAAAGCCTACGAGCAGTACTTC.

The chain has TRBV5-1 and TRBJ2-3; tentative D call: TRBD1 (6 bases). V dropped 4 bases and J dropped 2 bases, with 11 bases sitting between them. There are 14 residues in the CDR3. Looked up from germline, CDR1 is SGHRS and CDR2 is YFSETQ. In nucleotides, the CDR3 is TGCGCCAGCAGCCCGGACAGCTACACAGATACGCAGTATTTT. Protein sequence: CASSPDSYTDTQYF.

The chain employs TRBV11-2 and TRBJ1-3; no reliable D call. V lost 5 bases and J lost 4, with 3 bases in between. The CDR3 runs 11 residues. Germline lookup yields CDR1 SGHAT and CDR2 FQNNGV. Here the CDR3 reads CASSLGNTIYF. CDR3 nucleotide sequence: TGTGCCAGCAGCCTCGGAAACACCATATATTTT.

J is TRBJ1-5 and V is TRBV18; the match to TRBD1 covers 7 bases. The CDR3 sequence is 16 residues long. J was trimmed by 1 base and V by 4 bases; bases with no gene match: 7. Per the germline V gene, CDR1 is KGHSH and CDR2 is LQKENI. CDR3 residues: CASSQSSQGSNQPQHF. The CDR3 DNA reads TGTGCCAGCTCACAAAGCTCACAGGGGAGCAATCAGCCCCAGCATTTT.

The chain joins TRBV12-3 or TRBV12-4 to TRBJ2-2; D not certain. This CDR3 has 12 residues. The V end was cut by 7 bases, the J end by 7 bases, with 10 bases between. CDR3 DNA: TGTGCCAGCACCTTATGGGGCGGGGAGCTGTTTTTT. It is translated as CASTLWGGELFF.

J is TRBJ2-1 and V is TRBV6-6, with 7 positions matching TRBD1. Germline V lookup: CDR1 MNHNY, CDR2 SVGAGI (reference sequence). The CDR3 is made up of 14 amino acids. V lost 4 bases to trimming and J lost 6 bases; unmatched junction nucleotides: 6. CDR3 amino acids: CASSSGTEANEQFF. DNA for the CDR3: TGTGCCAGCAGTTCCGGGACAGAGGCCAATGAGCAGTTCTTC.

The chain joins TRBV29-1 to TRBJ2-1; 8 bases align to TRBD1. With V trimmed by 4 bases and J by 6 bases, 5 bases remained unmatched. Germline lookup yields CDR1 SQVTM and CDR2 ANQGSEA. The CDR3 is made up of 13 amino acids. As DNA, the CDR3 is TGCAGCGTTGGCAGGGGGCTGGGCAATGAGCAGTTCTTC. Translating gives CSVGRGLGNEQFF.

The J gene is TRBJ1-1, the V gene TRBV4-2; D might be TRBD1 (5 bases). This CDR3 contains 16 residues. Trimming pared 1 base from V and 6 bases from J, leaving 18 bases between. CDR1 is LGHNA and CDR2 is YNFKEQ in the germline V gene. CDR3 in DNA: TGTGCCAGCAGCCAAGCGACGGTGGGGGGGACGCCTGAAGCTTTCTTT. Protein sequence: CASSQATVGGTPEAFF.

V usage is TRBV6-5 and J usage is TRBJ1-1; D possibly corresponds to TRBD1 (5 bases). Deletions cut 0 bases from V and 5 bases from J, with 13 bases between. Germline V gene lookup returns CDR1 MNHEY and CDR2 SVGAGI. CDR3 length: 15 residues. In nucleotides, the CDR3 is TGTGCCAGCAGTTACTCGGGGCTCACCGGTACTGAAGCTTTCTTT. Translation: CASSYSGLTGTEAFF.

The chain links TRBV11-2 to TRBJ1-2; 10 bases are a match to TRBD1. This CDR3 is 15 amino acids long. The V segment lost 1 base and the J segment 3 bases; nucleotides outside the gene matches: 2. Germline-derived CDR1 and CDR2 are SGHAT and FQNNGV. The CDR3 here is CASSLGTGGDYGYTF. In DNA form, the CDR3 reads TGTGCCAGCAGCTTAGGGACAGGGGGGGACTATGGCTACACCTTC.

CDR3 nucleotide sequence: TGCGCCAGCAGCTTATCGGTCGGTAGAGGAGGAGGGACCGGGGGCCGCAACACCGGGGAGCTGTTTTTT. This translates into CASSLSVGRGGGTGGRNTGELFF. The chain links TRBV5-1 to TRBJ2-2; D tentatively reads TRBD1 or TRBD2 (6 bases each). V dropped 2 bases and J dropped 2 bases, with 34 bases sitting between them. The CDR3 consists of 23 residues. The germline V gene has CDR1 SGHRS and CDR2 YFSETQ.

As regards this clone: This CDR3 is also generated by other DNA sequences in the sample. The chain carries TRBV27 and TRBJ1-2, with a tentative D call TRBD1 (6 bases). The V end was cut by 4 bases, the J end by 3 bases, with 18 bases between. The CDR3 consists of 16 residues. Looked up from germline, CDR1 is MNHEY and CDR2 is SMNVEV (reference sequence). As DNA, the CDR3 is TGTGCCAGCAGTTCAATTACACAGGGACGGGACTATGGCTACACCTTC. Encoded protein: CASSSITQGRDYGYTF.

The chain is built from TRBV2 and TRBJ1-3; 8 bases are a match to TRBD1. Trimming took 7 bases from V and 1 from J; bases not matched to a gene: 6. The germline V gene has CDR1 SNHLY and CDR2 FYNNEI. This CDR3 region has 15 residues. The CDR3 spells CASKPQGASGNTIYF. The CDR3, as DNA: TGTGCCAGCAAGCCCCAGGGGGCATCTGGAAACACCATATATTTT.

V usage is TRBV6-5 and J usage is TRBJ1-1; 9 bases map to TRBD1. V trimming: 5 bases; J trimming: 5 bases; junction bases outside the gene matches: 3. The CDR3 has 13 amino acids. Germline CDR1 reads MNHEY; CDR2 reads SVGAGI. The DNA for the CDR3 is TGTGCCAGCAGTCGAGGACAGGGGACTGAAGCTTTCTTT. Amino acids: CASSRGQGTEAFF.

The chain couples TRBV10-2 to TRBJ2-5; tentatively, D is TRBD1 (6 bases). Looked up from germline, CDR1 is WSHSY and CDR2 is SAAADI. V lost 7 bases, J lost 4 bases, and 16 bases lay in between. The CDR3 spans 14 residues. CDR3 DNA sequence: TGCGCCAGCACCCTAAAAGGCAGGGGAGAGACCCAGTACTTC. It translates to CASTLKGRGETQYF.

V is TRBV5-4 and J is TRBJ2-3; D call uncertain. This CDR3 spans 14 amino acids. Germline V gene data show CDR1 as SGHNT and CDR2 as YYREEE (reference sequence). Trimming stripped 2 bases from V and 0 bases from J, with 7 bases between. The CDR3 sequence: CASSFPTSTDTQYF. In DNA, the CDR3 is TGTGCCAGCAGCTTTCCTACTAGCACAGATACGCAGTATTTT.

V is TRBV13 and J is TRBJ1-5; D remains ambiguous. In germline, CDR1 is PRHDT, CDR2 FYEKMQ (reference sequence). The CDR3 runs to 13 residues. The V end was cut by 5 bases, the J end by 2 bases, with 7 bases between. CDR3 nucleotides: TGTGCCAGCAGCGCGGAGGGCAATCAGCCCCAGCATTTT. It is translated as CASSAEGNQPQHF.

This chain uses TRBV4-1 with TRBJ1-2, with D perhaps TRBD1 (5 bases). Germline V CDR1 and CDR2: MGHRA, YSYEKL. The CDR3 is 14 residues long. Trimming took off 0 bases at V and 2 bases at J, with 7 bases between the two ends. In DNA, the CDR3 is TGCGCCAGCAGCCAAGAGGAGGGGAACTATGGCTACACCTTC. It yields the protein CASSQEEGNYGYTF.